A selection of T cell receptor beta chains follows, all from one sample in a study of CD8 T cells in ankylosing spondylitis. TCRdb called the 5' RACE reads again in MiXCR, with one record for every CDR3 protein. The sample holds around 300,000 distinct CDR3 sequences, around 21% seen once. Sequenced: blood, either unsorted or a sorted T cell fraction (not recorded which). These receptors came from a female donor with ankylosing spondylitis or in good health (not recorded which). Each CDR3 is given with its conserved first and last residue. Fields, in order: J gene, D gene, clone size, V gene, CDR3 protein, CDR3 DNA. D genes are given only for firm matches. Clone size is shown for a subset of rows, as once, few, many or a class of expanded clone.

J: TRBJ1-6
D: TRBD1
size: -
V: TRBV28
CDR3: CASSVGTDNSPLHF
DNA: TGTGCCAGCAGTGTCGGGACAGATAATTCACCCCTCCACTTT

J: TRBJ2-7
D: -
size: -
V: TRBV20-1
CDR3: CSARDRTALYYEQYF
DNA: TGCAGTGCTAGAGACCGGACAGCCCTCTACTACGAGCAGTACTTC

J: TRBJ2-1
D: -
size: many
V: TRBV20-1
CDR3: CSVTEGKNEQFF
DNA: TGCAGCGTTACGGAGGGAAAAAATGAGCAGTTCTTC

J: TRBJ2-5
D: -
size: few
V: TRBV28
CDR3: CASRGFQETQYF
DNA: TGTGCCAGTCGGGGCTTCCAAGAGACCCAGTACTTC

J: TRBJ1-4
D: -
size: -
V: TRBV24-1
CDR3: CATSDPGISNEKLFF
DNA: TGTGCCACCAGTGACCCCGGGATTTCGAATGAAAAACTGTTTTTT

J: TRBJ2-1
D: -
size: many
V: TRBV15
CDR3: CATSRNGREQGNEQFF
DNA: TGTGCCACCAGCAGAAACGGTCGCGAACAAGGCAATGAGCAGTTCTTC

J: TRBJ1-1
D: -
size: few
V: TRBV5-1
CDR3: CASSPPGRSNTEAFF
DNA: TGCGCCAGCAGCCCCCCCGGTAGGTCGAACACTGAAGCTTTCTTT

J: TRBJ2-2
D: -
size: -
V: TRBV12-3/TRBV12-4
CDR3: CASSPPPLSTGELFF
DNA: TGTGCCAGCAGTCCACCCCCCCTGTCCACCGGGGAGCTGTTTTTT

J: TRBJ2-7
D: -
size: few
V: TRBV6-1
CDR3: CASHNRAGSPYEQYF
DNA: TGTGCCAGCCATAACAGGGCGGGATCCCCCTACGAGCAGTACTTC

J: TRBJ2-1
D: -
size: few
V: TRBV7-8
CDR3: CASIPAGYGNEQFF
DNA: TGTGCCAGCATCCCGGCGGGTTACGGGAATGAGCAGTTCTTC

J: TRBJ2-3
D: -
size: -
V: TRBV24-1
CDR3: CATGGDRTDTQYF
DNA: TGTGCCACCGGGGGAGATCGCACAGATACGCAGTATTTT

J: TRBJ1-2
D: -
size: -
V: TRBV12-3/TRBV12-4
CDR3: CASSLLAPTINYGYTF
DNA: TGTGCCAGCAGTTTATTGGCCCCAACCATTAACTATGGCTACACCTTC

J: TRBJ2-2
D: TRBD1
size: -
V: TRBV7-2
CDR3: CASSFPDRGTGELFF
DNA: TGTGCCAGCAGCTTCCCCGACAGGGGAACCGGGGAGCTGTTTTTT

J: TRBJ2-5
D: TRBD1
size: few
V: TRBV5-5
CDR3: CASSLGAGGTETQYF
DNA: TGTGCCAGCAGCTTGGGGGCAGGGGGCACGGAGACCCAGTACTTC

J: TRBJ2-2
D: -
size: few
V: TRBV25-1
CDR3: CASSLLVGELFF
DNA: TGTGCCAGCAGTCTACTTGTCGGGGAGCTGTTTTTT

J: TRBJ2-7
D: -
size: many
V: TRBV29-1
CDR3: CSGLHGEQYF
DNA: TGCAGCGGGTTACATGGAGAGCAGTACTTC

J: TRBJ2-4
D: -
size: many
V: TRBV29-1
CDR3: CSVEGAANPIQYF
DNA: TGCAGCGTTGAAGGGGCGGCCAACCCCATTCAGTACTTC

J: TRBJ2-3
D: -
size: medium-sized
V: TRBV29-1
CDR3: CSVEVPGPPTDTQYF
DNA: TGCAGCGTTGAAGTTCCGGGACCCCCCACAGATACGCAGTATTTT

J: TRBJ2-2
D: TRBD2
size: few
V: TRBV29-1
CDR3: CSVEDWGTSGNTGELFF
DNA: TGCAGCGTTGAAGATTGGGGGACTAGCGGAAACACCGGGGAGCTGTTTTTT

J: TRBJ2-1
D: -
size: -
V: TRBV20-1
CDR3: CSARDFLARSSYNEQFF
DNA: TGCAGTGCTAGAGATTTTTTGGCTCGCAGCTCCTACAATGAGCAGTTCTTC

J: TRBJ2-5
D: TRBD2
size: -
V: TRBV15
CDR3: CATSRDVTGGRETQYF
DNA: TGTGCCACCAGCAGAGATGTCACGGGAGGGCGGGAGACCCAGTACTTC

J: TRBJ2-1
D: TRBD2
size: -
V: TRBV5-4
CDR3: CASSLGVTSGNIHNNEQFF
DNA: TGTGCCAGCAGCTTGGGTGTGACTAGCGGTAATATTCATAACAATGAGCAGTTCTTC

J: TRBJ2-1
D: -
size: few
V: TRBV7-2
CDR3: CASSLVGDTYNEQFF
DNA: TGTGCCAGCAGCTTAGTGGGAGATACCTACAATGAGCAGTTCTTC

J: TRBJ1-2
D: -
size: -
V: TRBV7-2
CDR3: CASSLKDRGGGYTF
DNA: TGTGCCAGCAGCCTAAAAGACCGGGGTGGCGGCTACACCTTC

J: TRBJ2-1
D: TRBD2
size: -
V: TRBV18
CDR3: CASSPWAGAENEQFF
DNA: TGTGCCAGCTCACCATGGGCGGGAGCAGAAAATGAGCAGTTCTTC

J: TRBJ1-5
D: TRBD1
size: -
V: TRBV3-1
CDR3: CASSPWTGQPSNQPQHF
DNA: TGTGCCAGCAGCCCCTGGACAGGACAACCCAGCAATCAGCCCCAGCATTTT

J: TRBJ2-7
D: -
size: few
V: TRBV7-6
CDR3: CASSPIGQGGEQYF
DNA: TGTGCCAGCAGCCCGATAGGGCAGGGGGGCGAGCAGTACTTC

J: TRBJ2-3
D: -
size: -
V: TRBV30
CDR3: CAWSPPRRASTDTQYF
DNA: TGTGCCTGGAGTCCACCCCGACGTGCTAGCACAGATACGCAGTATTTT

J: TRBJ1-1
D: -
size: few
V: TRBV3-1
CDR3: CASSQEIGRTEAFF
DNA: TGTGCCAGCAGCCAAGAGATAGGACGGACTGAAGCTTTCTTT

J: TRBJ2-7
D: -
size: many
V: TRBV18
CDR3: CASSPGEGYEQYF
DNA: TGTGCCAGCTCACCCGGCGAAGGCTACGAGCAGTACTTC

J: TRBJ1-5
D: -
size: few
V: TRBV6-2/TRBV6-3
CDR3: CASSQDRPHQPQHF
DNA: TGTGCCAGCAGCCAAGACAGACCGCATCAGCCCCAGCATTTT

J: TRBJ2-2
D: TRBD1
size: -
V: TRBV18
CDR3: CAVQGAFTGELFF
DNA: TGTGCCGTCCAGGGGGCGTTCACCGGGGAGCTGTTTTTT

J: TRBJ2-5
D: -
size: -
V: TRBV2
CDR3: CASTPGAGGTQYF
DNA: TGTGCCAGCACCCCGGGAGCCGGGGGGACCCAGTACTTC